This TCR beta chain was profiled in a study of human T cells and chemical hapten exposure. Study in general: Chiefly female patients presented with alopecia areata, totalis or universalis. Study-level points and caveats: Relative to controls, expanded TCRs formed significantly more large CDR3 similarity clusters.

This clonotype was counted ten times or more. Its antigen is unknown. The sample's time point: patch test 2, 6 weeks after DPC sensitization. As for treatment: therapeutic diphenylcyclopropenone sensitization with weekly scalp DPC. Extraction yielded total RNA from whole blood (unfractionated). TCRdb reanalysed the RACE reads using MiXCR and keeps one entry per CDR3 protein. The sample contains approximately 120,000 distinct CDR3 sequences, 9.2% of which appear only once. The CDR3 sequence is 13 residues long. Deletions cut 8 bases from V and 0 bases from J, with 13 bases between. Germline V gene sequence: CDR1 DFQATT, CDR2 SNEGSKA (reference sequence).

The material sequenced was whole blood, taken in connection with sensitization to the hapten diphenylcyclopropenone (DPC). The TCR comes from a woman between 40 and 50 years old with alopecia areata. Some clones in this sample may be carry-over from other donors' samples. V is TRBV20-1 and J is TRBJ1-2; tentative D call: TRBD1 (5 bases). CDR3 protein: CSTRQTTNYGYTF. The CDR3, as DNA: TGCAGTACCAGACAGACTACTAACTATGGCTACACCTTC.